This TCR beta chain stems from a study of blood T cell repertoires in COVID-19. Study in general: Samples taken during acute and convalescent COVID-19 were collected in the United States, Italy and Spain. Sources were T cells, B-cell-depleted T cells, or PBMCs; the material itself was cDNA or gDNA.

This clone was seen only a few times. Other DNA sequences in this specimen translate into the identical CDR3. Method: immunoSEQ multiplex PCR; TCRdb's copy keeps in-frame clones and lacks some. The data hold almost 350,000 clones, with almost 90% observed a single time. The V and J ends lost 1 base and 0 bases, in that order; junction bases with no gene match: 2. CDR1 is MNHNS, CDR2 SASEGT, per germline. CDR3 size: 15 residues. During the 2 weeks before they entered the study, exposed participants had met someone with a PCR-confirmed or clinician-diagnosed COVID-19 case. The receptor's source is a woman aged 30 to 39 who had been exposed to COVID-19. The specimen sequenced was PBMCs or T cells enriched from blood (not recorded which). The rearrangement links TRBV6-1 to TRBJ2-7; 8 nucleotides agree with TRBD1. CDR3 nucleotides: TGTGCCAGCAGTGAAGAAACAGGGGGCTCCTACGAGCAGTACTTC. Its protein product is CASSEETGGSYEQYF.